The 13 T cell receptor beta chains given below trace back to one sample, sequenced in a study of blood T cell repertoires in COVID-19. Sequencing was performed with immunoSEQ multiplex PCR; in TCRdb, only in-frame clones are kept and a portion is missing. The sample records about 170,000 clones, approximately 89% being singletons. Source material: PBMCs or T cells enriched from blood (not recorded which). The receptors come from a woman aged 18-30 years who had recovered from COVID-19.

The V gene is TRBV27, the J gene TRBJ1-5, with D uncertain. The CDR3 runs 13 residues. The V end lost 5 bases, the J end lost 9 bases, and 14 bases lay between the germline ends. Germline-derived CDR1 and CDR2 are MNHEY and SMNVEV (reference sequence). Here the CDR3 reads CASSPSTGWPQHF. CDR3 DNA sequence: TGTGCCAGCAGTCCATCCACCGGGTGGCCCCAGCATTTT.

The rearrangement joins TRBV27 to TRBJ1-5; tentative D call: TRBD1 (5 bases). Trimming removed 2 bases from V and 3 bases from J, with 8 bases in between. The V gene's germline CDR1 is MNHEY and CDR2 SMNVEV (reference sequence). This CDR3 spans 14 amino acids. The CDR3: CASSLSRVNQPQHF. CDR3 coding DNA: TGTGCCAGCAGTTTAAGCAGGGTCAATCAGCCCCAGCATTTT.

This chain joins TRBV28 and TRBJ2-2; D is possibly TRBD1 (6 bases). Trimming stripped 8 bases from V and 4 bases from J, with 14 bases between. The germline V gene encodes CDR1 MDHEN and CDR2 SYDVKM. This CDR3 is 14 amino acids long. The CDR3 coding sequence is TGTGCCAGCCACCCCCAGGGGCGCACCGGGGAGCTGTTTTTT. Its protein product is CASHPQGRTGELFF.

The chain combines TRBV28 with TRBJ2-7; 7 positions agree with TRBD1. Germline V gene data show CDR1 as MDHEN and CDR2 as SYDVKM. The CDR3 is made up of 13 amino acids. V lost 6 bases and J lost 3; bases outside the gene matches: 5. The CDR3 sequence is CASSPTGFYEQYF. CDR3 DNA sequence: TGTGCCAGCAGCCCGACAGGGTTCTACGAGCAGTACTTC.

This sequence joins TRBV6-5 and TRBJ1-1; 7 bases map to TRBD1. V lost 0 bases and J lost 0; bases outside the gene matches: 1. The CDR3 runs to 15 residues. Germline V gene lookup returns CDR1 MNHEY and CDR2 SVGAGI. CDR3 sequence: CASSYSGTVNTEAFF. The DNA for the CDR3 is TGTGCCAGCAGTTACTCGGGGACAGTGAACACTGAAGCTTTCTTT.

The chain couples TRBV14 to TRBJ2-1; TRBD2 agrees at 9 bases. The V and J ends lost 1 base and 14 bases, in that order; junction bases with no gene match: 9. CDR3 length: 14 residues. Germline V gene data show CDR1 as SGHDN and CDR2 as FVKESK. The CDR3 reads CASSQVGTSSREFF. CDR3 in DNA: TGTGCCAGCAGCCAAGTTGGGACTAGCTCCCGGGAGTTCTTC.

The chain uses TRBV2 and TRBJ2-1; possibly TRBD2 for D (5 bases). The CDR3 covers 17 residues. Germline V gene data show CDR1 as SNHLY and CDR2 as FYNNEI. Trimming pared 5 bases from V and 0 bases from J, leaving 17 bases between. For the CDR3, the DNA is TGTGCCAGCAGTCGGGATCGCGGACGCAGCTCCTACAATGAGCAGTTCTTC. Protein product: CASSRDRGRSSYNEQFF.

This clone showed up just once. The chain recombines TRBV6-2 or TRBV6-3 with TRBJ2-2; TRBD2 aligns across 8 bases. Germline CDR1 MNHEY, CDR2 SVGEGT. The CDR3 sequence is 18 residues long. The J segment lost 5 bases and the V segment lost 4 bases, leaving 15 bases of the junction unmatched. CDR3 in DNA: TGTGCCAGCAGTTTCCCTTTACCGGGACTAGTTTGGACCGGGGAGCTGTTTTTT. Amino acids: CASSFPLPGLVWTGELFF.

The chain combines TRBV7-8 with TRBJ2-7; D uncertain. Germline V gene sequence: CDR1 SGHVS, CDR2 FQNEAQ. V dropped 4 bases and J dropped 7 bases, with 11 bases sitting between them. The CDR3 has 12 amino acids. CDR3: CASSSSVEEQYF. The CDR3 DNA sequence: TGTGCCAGCAGCTCTTCCGTAGAGGAGCAGTACTTC.

The chain uses TRBV5-1 and TRBJ2-5, with 8 bases that match TRBD2. The germline gives CDR1 SGHRS, CDR2 YFSETQ. V trimming: 0 bases; J trimming: 7 bases; junction bases outside the gene matches: 5. This CDR3 is built from 14 residues. The CDR3 loop reads CASSLAGTSGTQYF. The CDR3 DNA reads TGCGCCAGCAGCTTGGCGGGCACTAGCGGGACCCAGTACTTC. The entire variable domain, with the rest obtained from reference TRBV5-1 and TRBJ2-5, is as follows: KAGVTQTPRYLIKTRGQQVTLSCSPISGHRSVSWYQQTPGQGLQFLFEYFSETQRNKGNFPGRFSGRQFSNSRSEMNVSTLELGDSALYLCASSLAGTSGTQYFGPGTRLLVL.

V is TRBV28 and J is TRBJ1-4; 10 nucleotides line up with TRBD1. The CDR3 length is 13 residues. V lost 5 bases, J lost 10 bases, and 4 bases stayed unmatched. Germline loops: CDR1 MDHEN, CDR2 SYDVKM. Here the CDR3 reads CASSADRGLKLFF. The DNA for the CDR3 is TGTGCCAGCAGTGCTGACAGGGGGCTAAAACTGTTTTTT.

The chain links TRBV6-1 to TRBJ2-7, with TRBD2 matching over 15 bases. Germline CDR1 and CDR2: MNHNS and SASEGT. With V trimmed by 3 bases and J by 4 bases, 1 base remained unmatched. This CDR3 is built from 15 residues. The CDR3 here is CASSEGLAGGYEQYF. In nucleotides, the CDR3 is TGTGCCAGCAGTGAGGGACTAGCGGGAGGATACGAGCAGTACTTC.

V gene TRBV5-1 combines with J gene TRBJ1-4; 7 bases line up with TRBD1. The trim removed 2 bases at V and 5 bases at J, leaving 9 bases unmatched. Germline V CDR1 and CDR2: SGHRS, YFSETQ. CDR3 size: 16 residues. CDR3 region: CASSLNRGPVNEKLFF. As DNA, the CDR3 is TGCGCCAGCAGCTTAAACAGGGGCCCGGTGAATGAAAAACTGTTTTTT. Drawing the rest from reference TRBV5-1 and TRBJ1-4, the complete variable domain is KAGVTQTPRYLIKTRGQQVTLSCSPISGHRSVSWYQQTPGQGLQFLFEYFSETQRNKGNFPGRFSGRQFSNSRSEMNVSTLELGDSALYLCASSLNRGPVNEKLFFGSGTQLSVL.